The 26 T cell receptor beta chains in this list originate from one sample, sequenced in a study of blood T cell repertoires in COVID-19. Profiling relied on immunoSEQ multiplex PCR, and the TCRdb table lists in-frame clones only, not all of them. The table has about 130,000 clones, over 75% seen once. The sequenced material came from peripheral blood. The receptor set was obtained from a man aged 25-45 years with COVID-19, enrolled during active disease.

V is TRBV10-1 and J is TRBJ2-7, with 11 bases fitting TRBD1. The CDR3 length is 14 residues. The germline V gene encodes CDR1 WNHNN and CDR2 SYGVQD (reference sequence). Germline trimming cut 3 bases from V and 3 bases from J; bases unmatched to any gene: 1. For the CDR3, the DNA is TGCGCCAGCAGTGATGGGACAGGGGGCTACGAGCAGTACTTC. This encodes CASSDGTGGYEQYF.

The chain joins TRBV11-2 to TRBJ2-5, with TRBD2 matching 14 bases. This CDR3 is built from 16 residues. Germline CDR1 is SGHAT and CDR2 is FQNNGV. Trimming removed 5 bases from V and 4 bases from J; junction bases left unmatched: 6. The CDR3 reads CASSEGLAGVLETQYF. The CDR3 nucleotides read TGTGCCAGCAGCGAGGGACTAGCGGGAGTCTTAGAGACCCAGTACTTC.

Written as DNA, the CDR3 is TGTGCCAGCACCCAGGGGGGTCGCGACGGGGAGCTGTTTTTT. Its protein product is CASTQGGRDGELFF. The chain links TRBV5-4 to TRBJ2-2, with D perhaps matching TRBD1 (7 bases). This CDR3 is 14 amino acids long. The germline CDR1 and CDR2 sequences are SGHNT and YYREEE (reference sequence). V lost 6 bases, J lost 7 bases, and 16 bases lay in between.

This clone has just a few counts. Written as DNA, the CDR3 is TGTGCCAGCAGCTCCGGGACACTATATTCACCCCTCCACTTT. This translates into CASSSGTLYSPLHF. This chain connects TRBV5-4 to TRBJ1-6, with D possibly matching TRBD1 (6 bases). The CDR3 is 14 residues long. CDR1 SGHNT and CDR2 YYREEE come from the germline V gene (reference sequence). Trimming cost V 3 bases and J 8 bases, with 12 bases left between them.

The chain links TRBV11-1 to TRBJ2-7; 8 bases agree with TRBD1. The CDR3 has 13 amino acids. Germline CDR1 SGHAT, CDR2 FQDESV (reference sequence). Unmatched junction bases numbered 3, after V lost 1 base and J lost 7 bases. The CDR3 nucleotides read TGTGCCAGCAGCTTAGGCCGGGACAGGGAGCAGTACTTC. It specifies CASSLGRDREQYF.

The gene calls are TRBV5-1 and TRBJ1-5, with unresolved D. Germline assignment: CDR1 SGHRS and CDR2 YFSETQ. The CDR3 runs 18 residues. V lost 9 bases to trimming and J lost 4 bases, with 29 bases between them. The CDR3 DNA sequence: TGCGCCACCATTGGATCGCTGGCGGGGTTAATCGAAAATCAGCCCCAGCATTTT. This sequence encodes CATIGSLAGLIENQPQHF.

The chain has TRBV11-2 and TRBJ1-2, with TRBD1 matching 7 bases. V was pared by 5 bases and J by 13 bases, with 10 bases of the junction left unmatched. CDR3 length: 12 amino acids. CDR1 and CDR2 (germline): SGHAT, FQNNGV. This chain's CDR3 is CASSTGTEMFTF. In DNA, the CDR3 is TGTGCCAGCAGCACCGGGACAGAGATGTTCACCTTC.

The genes are TRBV7-3 and TRBJ2-3, with 9 bases lining up with TRBD1. Germline V CDR1 and CDR2: SGHTA, FQGTGA. The J segment lost 4 bases and the V segment lost 5 bases, leaving 7 bases of the junction unmatched. CDR3 length equals 15 residues. CDR3 bases: TGTGCCAGCAGCCACGGGGGACAGGGATCAGATACGCAGTATTTT. Its protein is CASSHGGQGSDTQYF.

This clone was seen only a few times. This rearrangement joins TRBV7-2 to TRBJ2-7; 7 positions agree with TRBD1. The J segment lost 0 bases and the V segment lost 4 bases, leaving 6 bases of the junction unmatched. Germline CDR1 reads SGHTA; CDR2 reads FQGNSA. The length of the CDR3 is 15 residues. In DNA, the CDR3 is TGTGCCAGCAGCTCTTGGGACAGTAACTCCTACGAGCAGTACTTC. Protein product: CASSSWDSNSYEQYF.

This rearrangement joins TRBV6-5 to TRBJ2-1; 9 bases are a match to TRBD1. With V trimmed by 0 bases and J by 12 bases, 9 bases remained unmatched. CDR3 length: 15 residues. Germline CDR1 MNHEY, CDR2 SVGAGI. DNA for the CDR3: TGTGCCAGCAGTTACTCAGGACAGGGGAGAGGTGGGCAGTTCTTC. Amino acids: CASSYSGQGRGGQFF.

The V gene is TRBV7-9, the J gene TRBJ2-7; D is unresolved. The CDR3 has 14 residues. Trimming shortened V by 0 bases and J by 7 bases, and 13 bases separated the two germline ends. CDR1 SEHNR and CDR2 FQNEAQ come from the germline V gene (reference sequence). The CDR3 here is CASSLATLYGEQYF. The CDR3 coding sequence is TGTGCCAGCAGCTTAGCGACTTTGTACGGGGAGCAGTACTTC.

The gene calls are TRBV7-9 and TRBJ1-2, with TRBD1 matching over 12 bases. The CDR3 is 14 amino acids. V was pared by 5 bases and J by 8 bases, with 6 bases of the junction left unmatched. The germline V gene has CDR1 SEHNR and CDR2 FQNEAQ (reference sequence). The CDR3 loop reads CASSPAGTGGGYTF. CDR3 in DNA: TGTGCCAGCAGCCCGGCGGGGACAGGGGGCGGCTACACCTTC.

This clone was counted between two and nine times. This chain connects TRBV14 to TRBJ2-2, with 9 bases identical to TRBD2. CDR3 length equals 17 residues. V trimming: 3 bases; J trimming: 2 bases; junction bases outside the gene matches: 7. The V gene's germline CDR1 is SGHDN and CDR2 FVKESK. The CDR3 DNA follows: TGTGCCAGCAGCCATGCCCTAGCGGGGATAAACACCGGGGAGCTGTTTTTT. The encoded protein is CASSHALAGINTGELFF.

The rearrangement joins TRBV4-1 to TRBJ2-7; TRBD1 matches 9 bases. Germline trimming cut 5 bases from V and 3 bases from J; bases unmatched to any gene: 14. The CDR3 has 17 residues. The V gene's germline CDR1 is MGHRA and CDR2 YSYEKL. The chain's CDR3 is CASSELLRRTGDYEQYF. The CDR3 DNA sequence: TGCGCCAGCAGCGAACTACTCCGACGGACAGGGGACTACGAGCAGTACTTC.

This chain links TRBV18 with TRBJ1-2; 7 nucleotides align to TRBD1. This CDR3 has 13 amino acids. The ends lost 3 bases at V and 7 bases at J; junction bases unmatched: 5. Germline loops: CDR1 KGHSH, CDR2 LQKENI. CDR3 region: CASSPQTGSGYTF. CDR3 DNA: TGTGCCAGCTCACCTCAGACAGGGAGTGGCTACACCTTC.

The chain employs TRBV11-3 and TRBJ2-6; D is unresolved. The CDR3 spans 18 residues. Germline V gene sequence: CDR1 SGHNT, CDR2 YENEEA. Trimming removed 3 bases from V and 0 bases from J, with 15 bases in between. The CDR3 protein is CASSFVTDLYSGANVLTF. The DNA of the CDR3 is TGTGCCAGCAGCTTTGTCACAGACCTATACTCTGGGGCCAACGTCCTGACTTTC. The whole variable domain, remainder taken from reference TRBV11-3 and TRBJ2-6, is EAGVVQSPRYKIIEKKQPVAFWCNPISGHNTLYWYLQNLGQGPELLIRYENEEAVDDSQLPKDRFSAERLKGVDSTLKIQPAELGDSAVYLCASSFVTDLYSGANVLTFGAGSRLTVL.

The CDR3 sequence is CASSSPGQGSYEQYF. For the CDR3, the DNA is TGTGCCAGCAGTTCCCCGGGACAGGGCTCCTACGAGCAGTACTTC. This sequence joins TRBV28 and TRBJ2-7; 9 bases fit TRBD1. CDR3 length: 15 residues. The V segment lost 4 bases and the J segment 0 bases; nucleotides outside the gene matches: 4. Germline CDR1 reads MDHEN; CDR2 reads SYDVKM. Full variable domain (outside the CDR3, taken from reference TRBV28 and TRBJ2-7): DVKVTQSSRYLVKRTGEKVFLECVQDMDHENMFWYRQDPGLGLRLIYFSYDVKMKEKGDIPEGYSVSREKKERFSLILESASTNQTSMYLCASSSPGQGSYEQYFGPGTRLTVT.

V usage is TRBV28 and J usage is TRBJ1-1; possibly TRBD1 for D (6 bases). CDR1 and CDR2 from the germline V gene are MDHEN and SYDVKM. The V gene lost 8 bases and the J gene lost 1 base, with 11 bases spanning the gap. The CDR3 spans 13 residues. The CDR3, as DNA: TGTGCCAGCTCCGGGGGGGCGAACACTGAAGCTTTCTTT. This gives the protein CASSGGANTEAFF. Drawing the rest from reference TRBV28 and TRBJ1-1, the complete variable domain is DVKVTQSSRYLVKRTGEKVFLECVQDMDHENMFWYRQDPGLGLRLIYFSYDVKMKEKGDIPEGYSVSREKKERFSLILESASTNQTSMYLCASSGGANTEAFFGQGTRLTVV.

This chain joins TRBV7-2 and TRBJ2-3; a possible D gene is TRBD2 (6 bases). V lost 4 bases and J lost 4, with 15 bases in between. The CDR3 runs to 15 residues. Germline V gene sequence: CDR1 SGHTA, CDR2 FQGNSA. In nucleotides, the CDR3 is TGTGCCAGCAGCTCTTACACGACGGGGGCAGATACGCAGTATTTT. Translating gives CASSSYTTGADTQYF.

The genes are TRBV18 and TRBJ1-2; D is ambiguous. Germline-derived CDR1 and CDR2 are KGHSH and LQKENI. The ends were cut back, 3 bases at V and 2 bases at J, with 10 bases in the middle. There are 14 residues in the CDR3. Here the CDR3 DNA reads TGTGCCAGCTCACCGGCAGGCAGGAACTATGGCTACACCTTC. Its translation is CASSPAGRNYGYTF.

The chain couples TRBV5-1 to TRBJ2-2, with 10 bases lining up with TRBD2. Germline V gene lookup returns CDR1 SGHRS and CDR2 YFSETQ. The CDR3 is 14 residues long. The J segment lost 5 bases and the V segment lost 4 bases, leaving 2 bases of the junction unmatched. The CDR3 nucleotides read TGCGCCAGCAGCGCGACTAGCGGGACCGGGGAGCTGTTTTTT. It encodes CASSATSGTGELFF.

This clone was detected once. This chain uses TRBV9 with TRBJ2-7; D unresolved. Trimming removed 0 bases at V and 2 bases at J, with 9 bases between. The CDR3 sequence is 14 residues long. Looked up from germline, CDR1 is SGDLS and CDR2 is YYNGEE. CDR3 sequence reads: CASSVGGSTYEQYF. Written as DNA, the CDR3 is TGTGCCAGCAGCGTAGGTGGTAGCACCTACGAGCAGTACTTC.

DNA of the CDR3: TGCAGCGTTGCCCTAGACACCGGGGAGCTGTTTTTT. As protein: CSVALDTGELFF. The chain recombines TRBV29-1 with TRBJ2-2; D is undetermined. The CDR3 is 12 residues long. Germline V lookup: CDR1 SQVTM, CDR2 ANQGSEA. The V gene lost 4 bases and the J gene lost 3 bases, with 6 bases spanning the gap.

The chain employs TRBV3-1 (or the pseudogene TRBV3-2) and TRBJ2-2; 10 bases line up with TRBD2. The CDR3 has 16 amino acids. With V trimmed by 8 bases and J by 5 bases, 11 bases remained unmatched. The germline CDR1 and CDR2 sequences are LGHDT and YNNKEL (reference sequence). CDR3 protein: CASPPQREGLTGELFF. CDR3 bases: TGTGCCAGCCCGCCTCAGCGGGAGGGCCTTACCGGGGAGCTGTTTTTT.

The genes are TRBV11-1 and TRBJ2-1, with TRBD2 matching over 9 bases. Germline V gene sequence: CDR1 SGHAT, CDR2 FQDESV (reference sequence). The J segment lost 9 bases and the V segment lost 5 bases, leaving 11 bases of the junction unmatched. This CDR3 contains 15 residues. DNA for the CDR3: TGTGCCAGCAGCCCCTGGGGTAGCGGGGGAGGTGAGCAGTTCTTC. Its translation: CASSPWGSGGGEQFF.

This chain uses TRBV6-5 with TRBJ1-1, with a possible D match to TRBD1 (6 bases). This CDR3 contains 16 residues. Looked up from germline, CDR1 is MNHEY and CDR2 is SVGAGI. V gave up 0 bases and J gave up 5 bases, with 16 bases separating them. The CDR3 coding sequence is TGTGCCAGCAGTTACTCATGGGACATCAGGAGGACTGAAGCTTTCTTT. This codes for CASSYSWDIRRTEAFF.